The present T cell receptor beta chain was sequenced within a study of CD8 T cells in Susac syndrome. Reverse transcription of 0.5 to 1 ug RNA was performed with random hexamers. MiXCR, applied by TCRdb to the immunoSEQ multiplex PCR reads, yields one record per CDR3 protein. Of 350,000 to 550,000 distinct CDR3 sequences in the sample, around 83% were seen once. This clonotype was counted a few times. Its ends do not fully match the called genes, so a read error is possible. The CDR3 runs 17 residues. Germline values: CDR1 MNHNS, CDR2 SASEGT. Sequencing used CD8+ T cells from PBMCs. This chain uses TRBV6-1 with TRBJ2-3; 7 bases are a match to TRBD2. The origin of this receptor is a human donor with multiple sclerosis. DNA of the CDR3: TGTGCCAGCAGAGAAGGACTAGATTACACTAGCACAGATACGCAGTATTTT. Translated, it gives CASREGLDYTSTDTQYF.